Below, 21 T cell receptor beta chains from the same sample are listed, as sequenced in a study of blood T cell repertoires in COVID-19. Using immunoSEQ multiplex PCR, the repertoire was profiled, and TCRdb retains in-frame clones only, with some absent. The sample lists roughly 160,000 clones; around 89% were seen once. Input material: peripheral blood. These receptors originate from a man in his sixties with acute or convalescent COVID-19.

With respect to this clone: Distinct nucleotide sequences in the sample also encode this CDR3. J is TRBJ2-4 and V is TRBV19; perhaps TRBD2 as D (6 bases). V dropped 1 base and J dropped 5 bases, with 9 bases sitting between them. CDR3 length: 14 residues. Per the germline V gene, CDR1 is LNHDA and CDR2 is SQIVND (reference sequence). The CDR3 is CASSIATGENIQYF. The CDR3 nucleotides are TGTGCCAGTAGTATAGCCACGGGGGAAAACATTCAGTACTTC.

Here the CDR3 DNA reads TGTGCCAGCAGTTCCGACAGAGCTAACTATGGCTACACCTTC. It specifies CASSSDRANYGYTF. The chain is built from TRBV25-1 and TRBJ1-2; D might be TRBD1 (5 bases). V was shortened by 5 bases and J by 0 bases, with 10 bases between the two germline ends. This CDR3 is 14 amino acids long. Germline CDR1 MGHDK, CDR2 SYGVNS.

The rearrangement links TRBV19 to TRBJ1-6; D is ambiguous. Per the germline V gene, CDR1 is LNHDA and CDR2 is SQIVND (reference sequence). This CDR3 region has 16 residues. Trimming took 5 bases from V and 6 from J, leaving 17 bases between them. This CDR3 is CASSVPRAERNSPLHF. The CDR3 DNA reads TGTGCCAGTAGTGTACCTCGCGCAGAGCGTAATTCACCCCTCCACTTT. The full variable domain, rest sourced from reference TRBV19 and TRBJ1-6, is DGGITQSPKYLFRKEGQNVTLSCEQNLNHDAMYWYRQDPGQGLRLIYYSQIVNDFQKGDIAEGYSVSREKKESFPLTVTSAQKNPTAFYLCASSVPRAERNSPLHFGNGTRLTVT.

V usage is TRBV28 and J usage is TRBJ2-2; possible D gene TRBD2, 7 bases. CDR1 is MDHEN and CDR2 is SYDVKM in the germline V gene. CDR3 size: 12 residues. The V and J ends lost 6 bases and 6 bases respectively, with 8 bases between them. CDR3 in amino acids: CASRGGAGELFF. In DNA form, the CDR3 reads TGTGCCAGCAGAGGGGGGGCCGGGGAGCTGTTTTTT.

V and J are TRBV7-6 and TRBJ2-7, with TRBD2 matching over 8 bases. CDR1 is SGHVS and CDR2 is FNYEAQ in the germline V gene. V gave up 0 bases and J gave up 3 bases; unmatched junction bases: 10. The CDR3 has 17 residues. DNA for the CDR3: TGTGCCAGCAGCTTAGCCGATAGCGGGATAGGAGTCTACGAGCAGTACTTC. Translating gives CASSLADSGIGVYEQYF.

V and J are TRBV27 and TRBJ1-4; D call uncertain. In germline, CDR1 is MNHEY, CDR2 SMNVEV (reference sequence). Trimming pared 2 bases from V and 5 bases from J, leaving 9 bases between. The CDR3 spans 14 residues. CDR3 coding DNA: TGTGCCAGCAGTTTACGTGGCAGGAATGAAAAACTGTTTTTT. Translating it yields CASSLRGRNEKLFF.

The chain has TRBV19 and TRBJ1-1, with 8 bases fitting TRBD1. The V gene end was trimmed by 4 bases and the J gene end by 2 bases; junction bases not matched to a gene: 3. The CDR3 extends over 14 amino acids. Germline CDR1 is LNHDA and CDR2 is SQIVND (reference sequence). The CDR3 nucleotides read TGTGCCAGTAGTACCAGGGGGCGAAACACTGAAGCTTTCTTT. Its protein product is CASSTRGRNTEAFF. Full variable domain (outside the CDR3, taken from reference TRBV19 and TRBJ1-1): DGGITQSPKYLFRKEGQNVTLSCEQNLNHDAMYWYRQDPGQGLRLIYYSQIVNDFQKGDIAEGYSVSREKKESFPLTVTSAQKNPTAFYLCASSTRGRNTEAFFGQGTRLTVV.

About this clone itself: The same CDR3 arises from other DNA sequences in this sample as well. The chain joins TRBV9 to TRBJ2-2, with TRBD1 as a possible D gene (5 bases). This CDR3 spans 14 amino acids. Trimming pared 2 bases from V and 2 bases from J, leaving 7 bases between. In germline, CDR1 is SGDLS, CDR2 YYNGEE. CDR3 sequence reads: CASSVTGNTGELFF. The CDR3 DNA is TGTGCCAGCAGCGTCACAGGTAACACCGGGGAGCTGTTTTTT.

V gene TRBV27 combines with J gene TRBJ1-1, with 7 bases that match TRBD1. The CDR3 extends over 13 amino acids. Losses at the gene ends were 5 bases for V and 6 bases for J; bases not matched to a gene: 6. CDR1 and CDR2 from the germline V gene are MNHEY and SMNVEV (reference sequence). The CDR3 DNA reads TGTGCCAGCAGTAAGATAAGGGGGCCTGAAGCTTTCTTT. As protein: CASSKIRGPEAFF.

The genes are TRBV5-4 and TRBJ1-2; 7 nucleotides agree with TRBD1. With V trimmed by 4 bases and J by 4 bases, 7 bases remained unmatched. From germline, CDR1 is SGHNT and CDR2 YYREEE (reference sequence). This CDR3 region has 14 residues. The CDR3 reads CASSKPGQFYGYTF. CDR3 bases: TGTGCCAGCAGCAAGCCGGGACAGTTCTATGGCTACACCTTC.

This clone has only a few counts. The chain joins TRBV6-4 to TRBJ1-5, with no clear D. This CDR3 contains 15 residues. Germline V gives CDR1 MRHNA, CDR2 SNTAGT. V lost 3 bases, J lost 7 bases, and 16 bases lay in between. The CDR3 here is CASSEQAGSGQPQHF. CDR3 DNA sequence: TGTGCCAGCAGTGAGCAGGCCGGGAGCGGCCAGCCCCAGCATTTT.

The chain joins TRBV30 to TRBJ1-6, with D perhaps matching TRBD1 (6 bases). The CDR3 runs 14 residues. Germline CDR1 is GTSNPN and CDR2 is SVGIG (reference sequence). With 8 bases removed from V and 10 bases from J, the gap between germline ends came to 21 bases. The CDR3 loop is CAEGRGIFPSPLHF. The DNA for the CDR3 is TGTGCCGAAGGCAGGGGAATCTTTCCCTCACCCCTCCACTTT.

This clone was seen a single time. V gene TRBV19 combines with J gene TRBJ1-1; 9 bases match TRBD1. CDR1 and CDR2 (germline): LNHDA, SQIVND (reference sequence). The ends lost 8 bases at V and 1 base at J; junction bases unmatched: 11. This CDR3 region has 16 residues. The CDR3 protein is CASGPLGTGWNTEAFF. CDR3 bases: TGTGCCAGTGGCCCCCTCGGGACAGGGTGGAACACTGAAGCTTTCTTT.

V and J are TRBV30 and TRBJ1-2; 9 bases map to TRBD1. The CDR3 loop spans 13 amino acids. Trimming cost V 8 bases and J 8 bases; bases outside gene matches: 12. The germline V gene encodes CDR1 GTSNPN and CDR2 SVGIG (reference sequence). CDR3 DNA sequence: TGTGCCGGCCCGCGGACAGGGGCGCGGGGCTACACCTTC. Its translation is CAGPRTGARGYTF.

The chain carries TRBV5-4 and TRBJ1-2; 7 bases match TRBD1. The CDR3 sequence is 14 residues long. Germline values: CDR1 SGHNT, CDR2 YYREEE (reference sequence). The V segment lost 4 bases and the J segment 4 bases; nucleotides outside the gene matches: 7. The CDR3 sequence is CASSTGQRSYGYTF. DNA of the CDR3: TGTGCCAGCAGCACGGGACAGCGGTCCTATGGCTACACCTTC.

This rearrangement joins TRBV24-1 to TRBJ1-1; no firm D call. Germline CDR1 reads KGHDR; CDR2 reads SFDVKD. Trimming took 5 bases from V and 3 from J, leaving 12 bases between them. There are 14 residues in the CDR3. The CDR3 loop is CATSVRETYTEAFF. CDR3 nucleotide sequence: TGTGCCACCAGTGTCCGGGAGACCTACACTGAAGCTTTCTTT.

Concerning this clone itself: Other DNA sequences in the same sample also yield this CDR3. V gene TRBV5-1 combines with J gene TRBJ1-1; D might be TRBD1 (5 bases). Trimming removed 4 bases from V and 1 base from J, with 11 bases in between. Looked up from germline, CDR1 is SGHRS and CDR2 is YFSETQ. The CDR3 runs to 14 residues. The CDR3 DNA sequence: TGCGCCAGCAGCCCGGCGGGGGGGAACACTGAAGCTTTCTTT. Its translation is CASSPAGGNTEAFF.

The chain has TRBV6-5 and TRBJ1-2, with TRBD1 matching over 9 bases. There are 14 residues in the CDR3. Germline CDR1 MNHEY, CDR2 SVGAGI. J gave up 5 bases and V 6 bases, and 7 bases lay outside the gene matches. In DNA form, the CDR3 reads TGTGCCAGCAGGAGGACAGGGGAAGCATATGGCTACACCTTC. Protein sequence: CASRRTGEAYGYTF.

The sample holds a few counts of this clone. The chain uses TRBV7-3 and TRBJ2-1, with 12 positions matching TRBD2. V trimming: 0 bases; J trimming: 7 bases; junction bases outside the gene matches: 7. There are 17 residues in the CDR3. CDR1 and CDR2 (germline): SGHTA, FQGTGA. The CDR3 bases are TGTGCCAGCAGCTTAACCCCTCTAGCGGGAGGGCTGAATGAGCAGTTCTTC. It encodes CASSLTPLAGGLNEQFF.

The chain has TRBV5-4 and TRBJ2-3; the match to TRBD2 covers 8 bases. This CDR3 is built from 14 residues. CDR1 and CDR2 from the germline V gene are SGHNT and YYREEE (reference sequence). After removal of 5 bases from V and 4 bases from J, the junction contained 6 bases not matched to a gene. The CDR3 sequence: CASSRGGTPDTQYF. Written as DNA, the CDR3 is TGTGCCAGCAGTCGGGGGGGCACCCCAGATACGCAGTATTTT.

DNA of the CDR3: TGTGCCAGCAGCTTACGACTAGCGGAGCCCTCCTACGAGCAGTACTTC. This gives the protein CASSLRLAEPSYEQYF. This chain uses TRBV11-3 with TRBJ2-7, with 9 bases aligning to TRBD2. The CDR3 runs to 16 residues. Trimming at V came to 2 bases and at J to 0 bases, leaving 5 bases not matched to a gene. CDR1 is SGHNT and CDR2 is YENEEA in the germline V gene.